The rows below give T cell receptor beta chains drawn from one sample of a study of blood T cells in healthy people across ages. TCRdb redid the calling of the 5' RACE reads with MiXCR, one entry per CDR3 protein. Of about 380,000 distinct CDR3 sequences in the sample, 45% to 65% were seen once. Sequencing used blood. These receptors originate from a man in his fifties or sixties in good health. Both conserved end residues are part of each CDR3. A D gene is named only where the DNA matches it firmly.

NA TRBV4-2 15 CASSQGGRGTDTQYF
TRBD1 TRBV3-1 16 CASSLQPGQGSTEAFF
NA TRBV6-5 13 CASRGRDGFYYTF
TRBD2 TRBV20-1 16 CSARVTSGGRPLLQFF
TRBD1 TRBV12-5 16 CASGLVVGQGSDTQYF
NA TRBV28 12 CASSSRGGQEYF
TRBD1 TRBV6-5 14 CASSLRGDREQQYF
TRBD1 TRBV10-3 14 CAIRDRARNYGYTF
TRBD1 TRBV13 15 CASSPKGQGDREQYF
TRBD1 TRBV4-1 19 CASSQVGLQDRQGKNIQYF
NA TRBV21-1 18 CASSKEGQTGYTKETQYF
TRBD2 TRBV14 14 CASSRRGGAYEQYF
NA TRBV7-2 10 CAPRWQPQHF
NA TRBV12-5 15 CASGLVGGAQETQYF
NA TRBV5-1 16 CASSLPRQPGQETQYF
TRBD1 TRBV20-1 14 CSARGTGRTDTQYF
NA TRBV4-3 15 CASSQGGSGTDTQYF
NA TRBV5-1 12 CASSWVGGEAFF
TRBD1 TRBV27 15 CASSFGQGDTDTQYF